Each of the 9 T cell receptor beta chains below was sequenced from the same sample in a study of response to subunit inactivated influenza vaccine (dated by TCRdb to 2016 to 2019). Receptor libraries were prepared by RT-PCR. This sample was sequenced with an Illumina HiSeq 2500. Using fastp trimming at Q25 and MiXCR clonotype assembly, TCRdb reanalyzed the public sequencing data and kept in-frame beta chains. Here each entry gathers all rows of one CDR3 protein and keeps the most common genes and DNA. The table for this sample lists fewer than 700,000 distinct CDR3 sequences; 10% to 15% of them were counted only once. The top ten constitute over 10% of the sample. What the time point label conveys for this sample: more than 35 days after influenza vaccine administration. Sample: PBMCs from blood, taken 40 to 50 days after vaccination. The receptors here all came from a man aged 50 to 60 who received an inactivated influenza vaccine. Donor details come from another sample of the same person, matched by shared clones.

Ten or more counts support this clonotype. V gene TRBV12-3 or TRBV12-4 combines with J gene TRBJ2-3, with 7 positions matching TRBD2. CDR3 length equals 11 residues. With V trimmed by 10 bases and J by 8 bases, 6 bases remained unmatched. As DNA, the CDR3 is TGTGCCATCCGGGGGGAGGGTACGCAGTATTTT. Translated, it gives CAIRGEGTQYF.

This clonotype was counted between two and nine times. This chain joins TRBV5-1 and TRBJ2-3; no clear D gene. The V end was cut by 0 bases, the J end by 6 bases, with 17 bases between. Germline CDR1 is SGHRS and CDR2 is YFSETQ. This CDR3 has 16 residues. The DNA for the CDR3 is TGCGCCAGCAGCTTGGAGTTGAACAGCCACCGGGATACGCAGTATTTT. Translated: CASSLELNSHRDTQYF.

This clonotype was counted between two and nine times. V gene TRBV12-3 or TRBV12-4 combines with J gene TRBJ1-5; D not certain. The CDR3 length is 14 residues. V lost 6 bases and J 0 bases, leaving 9 bases between the germline ends. CDR3 in amino acids: CASRPDYSNQPQHF. DNA for the CDR3: TGTGCCAGCAGGCCTGATTATAGCAATCAGCCCCAGCATTTT.

This clonotype was counted only a few times. The V gene is TRBV4-3, the J gene TRBJ2-3, with D unclear. There are 13 residues in the CDR3. Trimming shortened V by 4 bases and J by 4 bases, and 9 bases separated the two germline ends. Germline V gene data show CDR1 as LGHNA and CDR2 as YSLEER. The CDR3 DNA reads TGCGCCAGCAGCCCTATCAACGCAGATACGCAGTATTTT. It translates to CASSPINADTQYF.

The table lists this clonotype with a few counts. The chain combines TRBV7-7 with TRBJ2-7; no definite D call. Between the trimmed V and J ends, which lost 0 bases and 6 bases, there was a span of 9 bases. The CDR3 extends over 13 amino acids. Germline CDR1 SSHAT, CDR2 FNYEAQ (reference sequence). The CDR3 spells CASSLAVYGEQYF. Here the CDR3 DNA reads TGTGCCAGCAGCTTAGCTGTGTATGGCGAGCAGTACTTC.

Only a few counts were recorded for this clonotype. The chain links TRBV7-9 to TRBJ2-1, with 14 bases identical to TRBD2. The length of the CDR3 is 17 residues. Germline V lookup: CDR1 SEHNR, CDR2 FQNEAQ (reference sequence). Trimming cost V 5 bases and J 7 bases; bases outside gene matches: 10. CDR3 residues: CASSANPGLAGANEQFF. CDR3 in DNA: TGTGCCAGCAGCGCGAATCCGGGACTAGCGGGAGCTAATGAGCAGTTCTTC.

The chain joins TRBV10-3 to TRBJ2-3, with 7 positions matching TRBD1. Germline assignment: CDR1 ENHRY and CDR2 SYGVKD. The ends lost 0 bases at V and 1 base at J; junction bases unmatched: 4. The CDR3 has 16 amino acids. The CDR3 region has the DNA TGTGCCATCAGTGAGTCAACAGGGGTTCGCACAGATACGCAGTATTTT. Protein: CAISESTGVRTDTQYF.

This chain joins TRBV4-3 and TRBJ2-7; 11 bases agree with TRBD2. In germline, CDR1 is LGHNA, CDR2 YSLEER. The ends lost 1 base at V and 4 bases at J; junction bases unmatched: 3. The CDR3 covers 15 residues. The CDR3 sequence is CASSQGLAGRYEQYF. For the CDR3, the DNA is TGCGCCAGCAGCCAAGGACTAGCGGGACGGTACGAGCAGTACTTC.

The chain uses TRBV6-1 and TRBJ2-7; 11 bases are a match to TRBD1. The CDR3 spans 16 residues. V lost 3 bases and J lost 1; bases outside the gene matches: 5. The germline gives CDR1 MNHNS, CDR2 SASEGT. CDR3 in amino acids: CASSDFGTGGSYEQYF. The CDR3 DNA sequence: TGTGCCAGCAGTGACTTCGGGACAGGGGGTTCCTACGAGCAGTACTTC.